Ten or more counts support the clone carrying this T cell receptor (beta chain). Its antigen remains unidentified. The entry originates in a study of CD8 T cells in ankylosing spondylitis. General study findings and limits: Researchers report that disease-linked clones proved CD8+ and relatively rare in peripheral blood.

In germline, CDR1 is GTSNPN, CDR2 SVGIG (reference sequence). V lost 2 bases to trimming and J lost 1 base, with 5 bases between them. The CDR3 consists of 13 residues. TCRdb re-derived calls from the 5' RACE reads in MiXCR, one entry per CDR3 protein. This sample has 100,000 to 150,000 distinct CDR3 sequences, with 9.5% to 12% found just once. V gene TRBV30 combines with J gene TRBJ1-4; D is ambiguous. The TCR comes from a female donor with ankylosing spondylitis or in good health (not recorded which). Sequencing was carried out using blood, either unsorted or a sorted T cell fraction (not recorded which). CDR3 residues: CAWSWGTNEKLFF. CDR3 nucleotide sequence: TGTGCCTGGAGTTGGGGAACTAATGAAAAACTGTTTTTT.